This TCR beta chain is from a study of T cells after yellow fever vaccination. The ends were cut back, 2 bases at V and 3 bases at J, with 13 bases in the middle. Looked up from germline, CDR1 is KGHDR and CDR2 is SFDVKD. This CDR3 has 16 residues. TCRdb recomputed calls from the 5' RACE reads with MiXCR, one row per CDR3 protein. The sample holds more than 300,000 distinct CDR3 sequences; about 10% are singletons and the top ten take about 3.3%. The clonotype originates from a man aged 18 to 30 who received the YFV17D yellow fever vaccine. The source material was CD4+ T cells sorted from PBMCs, sampled 45 days after the yellow fever booster vaccination. The V and J genes are TRBV24-1 and TRBJ1-5; D gene uncertain. The CDR3, as DNA: TGTGCCACCAGTGATTCTCCCGGGCCCGTCAATCAGCCCCAGCATTTT. Residues: CATSDSPGPVNQPQHF.